This T cell receptor beta chain was obtained from a study of tumor-infiltrating lymphocytes in primary liver carcinoma. Study-wide background: Staging of the tumors gave T1-T3 N0M0, with widths of 4.2 to 10 cm. Yields of productive TCRbeta reads ranged from roughly 3.5 to 7.13 million per sample and were similar across tissue types. Study-level findings and limits: Tumor region pairs overlapped more than did tumor-adjacent and tumor-blood pairs.

As to this clonotype: Its cognate antigen is unknown. Its ends do not fully match the called genes, so a read error is possible.

Bulk tissue was left unsorted, and RNA and DNA were co-extracted from 20-30 mg of it. Patients diagnosed with primary liver carcinoma received treatment through surgical resection. This CDR3 is built from 14 residues. Germline lookup yields CDR1 MGHRA and CDR2 YSYEKL. The input was around 500 ng total RNA; TCR beta cDNA was made from it with a constant-region primer. It was through three nested multiplex PCR rounds of slightly modified ARM-PCR that TCR beta libraries arose. Two initial PCR rounds of roughly 10 cycles each paired TRBV1-TRBV30 forward primers with a C-beta reverse primer. TCRdb re-called the multiplex PCR reads through MiXCR, storing one row per CDR3 protein. The table includes fewer than 85,000 distinct CDR3 sequences, 69% detected once.

This TCR was recovered from a man aged 35 to 55 with primary liver carcinoma and hepatitis B virus infection. Sequencing was performed on tumor-adjacent normal liver tissue. This sequence joins TRBV4-1 and TRBJ2-1; perhaps TRBD2 as D (5 bases). The CDR3 nucleotides read TGCGCCAGCAGCCACGCCCGGGGAGACCCTGAGCGGTTCTTC. Protein sequence: CASSHARGDPERFF.